This entry lists 21 T cell receptor beta chains sequenced from one sample in a study of blood T cell repertoires in COVID-19. Clones were sequenced by immunoSEQ multiplex PCR, and TCRdb holds only the in-frame ones, with some missing. The sample records roughly 400,000 clones, about 88% being singletons. The specimen was PBMCs or T cells enriched from blood (not recorded which). The origin of the receptors is a woman aged 18 to 35 who had been exposed to COVID-19.

The rearrangement joins TRBV10-2 to TRBJ1-1; 9 bases line up with TRBD1. V gave up 6 bases and J gave up 6 bases; unmatched junction bases: 5. The CDR3 is 13 amino acids. Germline CDR1 WSHSY, CDR2 SAAADI. DNA of the CDR3: TGCGCCAGCAGAGACAGGGGGTACCCTGAAGCTTTCTTT. Translating gives CASRDRGYPEAFF.

V gene TRBV28 combines with J gene TRBJ2-7; 8 bases match TRBD2. The CDR3 totals 15 residues. The trim removed 6 bases at V and 1 base at J, leaving 8 bases unmatched. The germline V gene has CDR1 MDHEN and CDR2 SYDVKM. CDR3 DNA sequence: TGTGCCAGCAGAGTAAAGCCTAGCGGGTCCTACGAGCAGTACTTC. This encodes CASRVKPSGSYEQYF.

The chain joins TRBV27 to TRBJ1-1; no firm D call. Germline V gene data show CDR1 as MNHEY and CDR2 as SMNVEV (reference sequence). The CDR3 consists of 14 residues. The V and J ends lost 3 bases and 1 base respectively, with 9 bases between them. CDR3 region: CASSFFGGNTEAFF. Here the CDR3 DNA reads TGTGCCAGCAGTTTTTTTGGAGGGAACACTGAAGCTTTCTTT.

The chain is built from TRBV7-2 and TRBJ2-2; TRBD1 is a possible D gene (6 bases). The germline V and J ends were trimmed by 3 bases and 6 bases, with 20 bases remaining between them. CDR1 is SGHTA and CDR2 is FQGNSA in the germline V gene. CDR3 size: 17 residues. The CDR3 loop is CASSFTQWQGSAGELFF. Here the CDR3 DNA reads TGTGCCAGCAGCTTTACCCAATGGCAGGGGTCTGCCGGGGAGCTGTTTTTT.

The chain uses TRBV9 and TRBJ1-4; a weak D match, TRBD1 (6 bases). Germline V gene lookup returns CDR1 SGDLS and CDR2 YYNGEE. The CDR3 sequence is 16 residues long. The V gene lost 0 bases and the J gene lost 6 bases, with 15 bases spanning the gap. This CDR3 is CASSVEGTGLDEKLFF. CDR3 in DNA: TGTGCCAGCAGCGTAGAGGGAACAGGGCTGGATGAAAAACTGTTTTTT.

The gene calls are TRBV19 and TRBJ2-7, with 9 positions matching TRBD2. The ends lost 1 base at V and 1 base at J; junction bases unmatched: 2. This CDR3 is built from 15 residues. Germline CDR1 is LNHDA and CDR2 is SQIVND (reference sequence). DNA for the CDR3: TGTGCCAGTAGTATAGCCCTAGCGGGATCCTACGAGCAGTACTTC. The encoded protein is CASSIALAGSYEQYF.

The chain combines TRBV19 with TRBJ2-3; possible D gene TRBD1, 6 bases. The CDR3 is made up of 13 amino acids. Germline V lookup: CDR1 LNHDA, CDR2 SQIVND (reference sequence). V was trimmed by 3 bases and J by 4 bases, leaving 8 bases between them. This CDR3 reads CASSIRTADTQYF. The CDR3 DNA reads as TGTGCCAGTAGTATCAGGACAGCAGATACGCAGTATTTT.

The V call is TRBV30, the J call TRBJ1-3; D is unresolved. The CDR3 covers 14 residues. V was cut by 6 bases and J by 7 bases, with 19 bases left in between. Germline CDR1 reads GTSNPN; CDR2 reads SVGIG (reference sequence). CDR3 sequence: CACIDEGGMNTIYF. The CDR3 bases are TGTGCCTGCATTGACGAGGGAGGAATGAACACCATATATTTT.

The chain recombines TRBV6-4 with TRBJ1-2; 7 positions agree with TRBD1. Trimming removed 5 bases from V and 8 bases from J; junction bases left unmatched: 11. The length of the CDR3 is 14 residues. The germline V gene has CDR1 MRHNA and CDR2 SNTAGT. In DNA, the CDR3 is TGTGCCAGCAGTCCACAGGGGCACCTCGAGGGCTACACCTTC. This encodes CASSPQGHLEGYTF.

This chain joins TRBV12-3 or TRBV12-4 and TRBJ2-7; TRBD2 agrees at 7 bases. The CDR3 extends over 13 amino acids. V was clipped by 6 bases and J by 4 bases; unmatched bases: 6. CDR3 in amino acids: CASRPSGLYEQYF. In nucleotides, the CDR3 is TGTGCCAGCAGACCTAGCGGTTTGTACGAGCAGTACTTC.

The chain links TRBV7-2 to TRBJ2-5, with TRBD2 as a possible D gene (7 bases). CDR3 length equals 18 residues. The V and J ends lost 5 bases and 7 bases respectively, with 29 bases between them. Per germline, CDR1 SGHTA and CDR2 FQGNSA. CDR3 sequence (DNA): TGTGCCAGCAGCCGGGGGCAAACCGGGACTACCACTTTCGGGACCCAGTACTTC. Translated: CASSRGQTGTTTFGTQYF.

The chain recombines TRBV14 with TRBJ1-2; 7 bases match TRBD1. CDR1 and CDR2 from the germline V gene are SGHDN and FVKESK. With V trimmed by 1 base and J by 2 bases, 13 bases remained unmatched. The CDR3 spans 18 residues. This chain's CDR3 is CASSQVNYVGGQNYGYTF. The CDR3 DNA is TGTGCCAGCAGCCAAGTTAATTACGTGGGGGGACAGAACTATGGCTACACCTTC.

The CDR3 DNA reads TGTGCCAGCAGCCGTGACAGGGCTGGAAACACCATATATTTT. Encoded protein: CASSRDRAGNTIYF. V and J are TRBV3-1 (or the pseudogene TRBV3-2) and TRBJ1-3; 7 nucleotides match TRBD1. CDR3 length: 14 residues. V gave up 4 bases and J gave up 2 bases; unmatched junction bases: 2. The germline V gene encodes CDR1 LGHDT and CDR2 YNNKEL (reference sequence).

This chain links TRBV13 with TRBJ2-3; a possible D gene is TRBD2 (7 bases). CDR3 length equals 16 residues. V gave up 1 base and J gave up 2 bases, with 13 bases separating them. Germline CDR1 reads PRHDT; CDR2 reads FYEKMQ (reference sequence). The CDR3 reads CASSLVGGGLTDTQYF. DNA for the CDR3: TGTGCCAGCAGCTTAGTAGGGGGGGGTCTCACAGATACGCAGTATTTT.

The V and J genes are TRBV11-1 and TRBJ1-1; tentative D call: TRBD1 (5 bases). Germline values: CDR1 SGHAT, CDR2 FQDESV (reference sequence). Trimming took off 1 base at V and 0 bases at J, with 9 bases between the two ends. CDR3 size: 15 residues. CDR3 protein: CASSLVGLMNTEAFF. The CDR3 DNA is TGTGCCAGCAGCTTAGTGGGACTCATGAACACTGAAGCTTTCTTT.

V gene TRBV6-5 combines with J gene TRBJ2-2; TRBD1 agrees at 8 bases. This CDR3 spans 15 amino acids. V lost 5 bases and J lost 0; bases outside the gene matches: 2. The germline CDR1 and CDR2 sequences are MNHEY and SVGAGI. The CDR3 is CASSTDRANTGELFF. CDR3 sequence (DNA): TGTGCCAGCAGTACGGACAGGGCGAACACCGGGGAGCTGTTTTTT.

V usage is TRBV9 and J usage is TRBJ1-1; 9 bases are shared with TRBD1. The trim removed 3 bases at V and 3 bases at J, leaving 6 bases unmatched. Germline V gene sequence: CDR1 SGDLS, CDR2 YYNGEE. This CDR3 has 15 residues. The CDR3 is CASSALDRGDTEAFF. The CDR3 DNA reads TGTGCCAGCAGCGCCCTAGACAGGGGGGACACTGAAGCTTTCTTT.

V gene TRBV5-1 combines with J gene TRBJ1-2; 8 bases are shared with TRBD1. Looked up from germline, CDR1 is SGHRS and CDR2 is YFSETQ. The V gene end was trimmed by 2 bases and the J gene end by 8 bases; junction bases not matched to a gene: 11. The CDR3 has 15 amino acids. Written as DNA, the CDR3 is TGCGCCAGCAGCTTCCCCGGACAGGGCGGAGAGGGCTACACCTTC. It is translated as CASSFPGQGGEGYTF.

J is TRBJ2-3 and V is TRBV28; D remains ambiguous. Deletions cut 6 bases from V and 0 bases from J, with 13 bases between. In germline, CDR1 is MDHEN, CDR2 SYDVKM. This CDR3 has 15 amino acids. The CDR3 bases are TGTGCCAGCAGCGGAGTCGAACCTAGCACAGATACGCAGTATTTT. Translated, it gives CASSGVEPSTDTQYF.

The genes are TRBV7-9 and TRBJ2-7; no firm D call. The CDR3 totals 14 residues. Trimming cost V 2 bases and J 4 bases, with 12 bases left between them. CDR1 and CDR2 (germline): SEHNR, FQNEAQ (reference sequence). In DNA form, the CDR3 reads TGTGCCAGCAGCTTATCGGCGGCCTCATACGAGCAGTACTTC. This gives the protein CASSLSAASYEQYF.

This clone was recorded only once. The rearrangement links TRBV9 to TRBJ2-5; 8 bases match TRBD1. The V gene end was trimmed by 3 bases and the J gene end by 1 base; junction bases not matched to a gene: 8. The CDR3 totals 16 residues. CDR1 SGDLS and CDR2 YYNGEE come from the germline V gene. The CDR3 here is CASSADRGIFQETQYF. The CDR3 coding sequence is TGTGCCAGCAGCGCCGACAGGGGCATATTCCAAGAGACCCAGTACTTC.